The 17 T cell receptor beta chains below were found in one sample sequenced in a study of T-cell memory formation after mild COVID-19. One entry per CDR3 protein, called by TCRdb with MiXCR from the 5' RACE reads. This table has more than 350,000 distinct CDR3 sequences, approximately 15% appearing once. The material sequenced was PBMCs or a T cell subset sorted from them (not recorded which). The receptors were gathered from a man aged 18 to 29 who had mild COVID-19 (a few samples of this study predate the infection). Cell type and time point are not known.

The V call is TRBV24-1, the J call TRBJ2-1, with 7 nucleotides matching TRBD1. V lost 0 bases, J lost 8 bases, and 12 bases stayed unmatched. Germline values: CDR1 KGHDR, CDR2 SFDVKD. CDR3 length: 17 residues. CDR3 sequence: CATSDLGAGGMMHEQFF. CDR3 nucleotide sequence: TGTGCCACCAGTGATTTGGGAGCAGGGGGAATGATGCATGAGCAGTTCTTC.

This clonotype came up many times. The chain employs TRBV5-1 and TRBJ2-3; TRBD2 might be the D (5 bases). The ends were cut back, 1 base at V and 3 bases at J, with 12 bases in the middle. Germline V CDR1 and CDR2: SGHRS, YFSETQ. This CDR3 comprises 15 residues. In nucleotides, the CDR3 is TGCGCCAGCAGCTTGAGAGGAGGAAGGACAGATACGCAGTATTTT. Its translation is CASSLRGGRTDTQYF.

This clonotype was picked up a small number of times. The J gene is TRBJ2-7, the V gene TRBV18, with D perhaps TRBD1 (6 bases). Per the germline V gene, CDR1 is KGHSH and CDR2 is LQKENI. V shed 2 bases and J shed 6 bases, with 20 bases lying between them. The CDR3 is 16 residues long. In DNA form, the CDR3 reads TGTGCCAGCTCACCAGCGTGGGGGCGTCAGTTCAGCGAGCAGTACTTC. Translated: CASSPAWGRQFSEQYF.

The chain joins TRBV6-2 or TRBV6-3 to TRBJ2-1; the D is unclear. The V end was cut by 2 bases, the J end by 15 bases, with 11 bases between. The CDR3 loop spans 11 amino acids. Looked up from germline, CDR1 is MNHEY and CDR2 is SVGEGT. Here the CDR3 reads CASSYPGPRFF. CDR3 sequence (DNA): TGTGCCAGCAGTTACCCCGGCCCTCGGTTCTTC.

The CDR3 nucleotides are TGTGCCAGCAGTTACTCGATAGCGAGGGAAGAGACCCAGTACTTC. This gives the protein CASSYSIAREETQYF. The V and J genes are TRBV6-2 or TRBV6-3 and TRBJ2-5; TRBD2 is a possible D gene (5 bases). Germline V gene lookup returns CDR1 MNHEY and CDR2 SVGEGT. This CDR3 is built from 15 residues. V lost 0 bases and J 3 bases, leaving 11 bases between the germline ends.

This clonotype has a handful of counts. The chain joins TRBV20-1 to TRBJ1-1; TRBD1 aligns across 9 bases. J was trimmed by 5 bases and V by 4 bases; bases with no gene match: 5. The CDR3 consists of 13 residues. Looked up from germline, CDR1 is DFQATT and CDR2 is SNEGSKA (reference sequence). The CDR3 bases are TGCAGTGCTACCACAGGGGGCAGGACTGAAGCTTTCTTT. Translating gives CSATTGGRTEAFF.

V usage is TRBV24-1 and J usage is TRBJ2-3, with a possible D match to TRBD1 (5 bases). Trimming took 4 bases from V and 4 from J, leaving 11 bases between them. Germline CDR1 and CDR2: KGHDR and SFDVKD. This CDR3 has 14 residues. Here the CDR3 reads CATSDPSGPDTQYF. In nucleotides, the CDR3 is TGTGCCACCAGTGACCCTTCAGGGCCAGATACGCAGTATTTT.

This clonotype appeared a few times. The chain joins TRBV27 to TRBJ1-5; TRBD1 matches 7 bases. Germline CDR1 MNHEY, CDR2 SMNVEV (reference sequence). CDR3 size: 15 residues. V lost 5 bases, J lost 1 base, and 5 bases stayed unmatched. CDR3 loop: CASSRQGQSNQPQHF. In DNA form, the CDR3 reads TGTGCCAGCAGTAGACAGGGTCAAAGCAATCAGCCCCAGCATTTT.

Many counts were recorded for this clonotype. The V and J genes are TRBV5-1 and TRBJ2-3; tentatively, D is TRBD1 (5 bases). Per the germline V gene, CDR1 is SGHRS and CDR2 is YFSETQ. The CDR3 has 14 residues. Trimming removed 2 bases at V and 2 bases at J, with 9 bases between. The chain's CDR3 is CASSLDSVTDTQYF. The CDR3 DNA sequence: TGCGCCAGCAGCTTAGACAGCGTCACAGATACGCAGTATTTT.

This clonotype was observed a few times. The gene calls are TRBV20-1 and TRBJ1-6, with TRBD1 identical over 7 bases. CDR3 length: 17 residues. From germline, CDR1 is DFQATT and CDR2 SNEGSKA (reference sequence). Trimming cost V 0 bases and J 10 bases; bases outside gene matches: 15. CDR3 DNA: TGCAGTGCTAGAGATATTCAAGAGGGGGCTATTTTGTCACCCCTCCACTTT. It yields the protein CSARDIQEGAILSPLHF.

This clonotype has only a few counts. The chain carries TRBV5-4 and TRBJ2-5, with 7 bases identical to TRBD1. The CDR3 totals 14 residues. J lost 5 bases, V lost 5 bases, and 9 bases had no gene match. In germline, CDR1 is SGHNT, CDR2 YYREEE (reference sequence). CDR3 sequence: CASRNRGVEETQYF. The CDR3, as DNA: TGTGCCAGCAGAAACAGGGGAGTCGAGGAGACCCAGTACTTC.

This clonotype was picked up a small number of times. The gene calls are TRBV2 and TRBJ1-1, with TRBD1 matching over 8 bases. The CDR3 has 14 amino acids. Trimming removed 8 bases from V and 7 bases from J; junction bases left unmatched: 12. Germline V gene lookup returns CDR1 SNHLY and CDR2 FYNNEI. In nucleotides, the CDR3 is TGTGCCAGCTTATACAGCTCCGACAGGGGTGAAGCTTTCTTT. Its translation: CASLYSSDRGEAFF.

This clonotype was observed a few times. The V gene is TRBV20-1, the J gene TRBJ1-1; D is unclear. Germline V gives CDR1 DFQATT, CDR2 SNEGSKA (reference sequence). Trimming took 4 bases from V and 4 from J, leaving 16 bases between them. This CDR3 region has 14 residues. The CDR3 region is CSAKRDLSATEAFF. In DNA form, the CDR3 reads TGCAGTGCTAAAAGGGATCTCTCGGCCACTGAAGCTTTCTTT.

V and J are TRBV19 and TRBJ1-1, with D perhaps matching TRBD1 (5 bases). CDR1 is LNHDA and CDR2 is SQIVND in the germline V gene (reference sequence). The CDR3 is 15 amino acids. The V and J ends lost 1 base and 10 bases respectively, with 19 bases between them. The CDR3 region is CASSIGGGAPPGAFF. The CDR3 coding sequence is TGTGCCAGTAGTATAGGGGGGGGAGCTCCTCCTGGAGCTTTCTTT.

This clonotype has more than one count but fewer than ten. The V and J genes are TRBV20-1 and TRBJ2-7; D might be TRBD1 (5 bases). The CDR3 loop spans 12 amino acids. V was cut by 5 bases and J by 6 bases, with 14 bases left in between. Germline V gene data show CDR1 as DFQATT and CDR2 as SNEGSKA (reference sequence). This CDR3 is CSARAGLREQYV. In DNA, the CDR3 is TGCAGTGCTCGGGCAGGGTTGCGCGAGCAGTACGTC.

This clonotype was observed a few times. The CDR3 coding sequence is TGTGCCTGGAATCCGGGGGGAGGCAATCAGCCCCAGCATTTT. It translates to CAWNPGGGNQPQHF. The rearrangement uses TRBV30 and TRBJ1-5; D is perhaps TRBD1 (5 bases). Trimming stripped 4 bases from V and 2 bases from J, with 12 bases between. There are 14 residues in the CDR3. Germline CDR1 is GTSNPN and CDR2 is SVGIG (reference sequence).

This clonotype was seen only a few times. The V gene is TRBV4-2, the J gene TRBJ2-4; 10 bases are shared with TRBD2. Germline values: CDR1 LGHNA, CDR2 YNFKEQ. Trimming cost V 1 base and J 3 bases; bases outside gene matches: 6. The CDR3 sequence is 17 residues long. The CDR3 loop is CASSQVSGGAGKNIQYF. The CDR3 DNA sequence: TGTGCCAGCAGCCAAGTCAGCGGGGGGGCGGGCAAAAACATTCAGTACTTC.